This T cell receptor (beta chain) was found in a study of blood T cell repertoires in COVID-19. Whole-study context: Whether acute or convalescent, the COVID-19 samples came from the United States, Italy and Spain. T cells, B-cell-depleted T cells, or PBMCs supplied cDNA or gDNA.

Study processing details: Scientists estimated how many nucleated cells there were by amplifying reference gene primers. TCRdb's copy holds only in-frame clones and misses some; the assay was immunoSEQ multiplex PCR. V, J and clone size are those of that table, while D and trimming were read from the DNA. The sample holds 140,000 to 150,000 clones, 80% to 90% seen once. From germline, CDR1 is LNHDA and CDR2 SQIVND (reference sequence). This CDR3 has 16 amino acids. With 7 bases clipped from V and 0 bases from J, the junction kept 8 bases outside the gene matches. In its sample, this clone was seen once.

The sequence came from a woman in her forties or fifties with acute or convalescent COVID-19. This chain uses TRBV19 with TRBJ1-1; 10 bases are shared with TRBD1. What was sequenced was peripheral blood. The CDR3 is CASTDRGRLMNTEAFF. The CDR3, as DNA: TGTGCCAGTACCGACAGGGGGCGGCTTATGAACACTGAAGCTTTCTTT.